This TCR beta chain was captured in a study of a mutant IDH1 vaccine in newly diagnosed glioma. Trimming pared 6 bases from V and 2 bases from J, leaving 16 bases between. The CDR3 is 15 amino acids. The germline V gene encodes CDR1 MNHNS and CDR2 SASEGT. Time point noted: week 47, end of study. Each vaccine dose was 300 ug of mutant IDH1 20-mer peptide, with topical imiquimod. Of note for this clone: Antigen specificity is unknown.

Clones were sequenced by immunoSEQ multiplex PCR, and TCRdb holds only the in-frame ones, with some missing. The repertoire holds about 34,000 clones, with more than 75% as singletons. This receptor was identified in a woman younger than 45 with glioma. V usage is TRBV6-1 and J usage is TRBJ2-5; D gene uncertain. Sequences were derived from PBMCs, sampled from a glioma patient whose treatment included an IDH1 peptide vaccine. For the CDR3, the DNA is TGTGCCAGCAGCCCCCAGCGTGGGTGGCAAGAGACCCAGTACTTC. It codes for CASSPQRGWQETQYF.